These 25 T cell receptor beta chains came from one sample sequenced in a study of CD8+CD57+ T cells in acquired aplastic anemia. Only patients with CD8+CD57+ cell expansion on flow cytometry were chosen for sequencing. Genomic DNA templated the TCR beta VDJ and CDR3 profiling. Using its own MiXCR run on the reads, TCRdb lists one record per CDR3 protein. The sample has around 290,000 distinct CDR3 sequences, roughly 53% seen once. The material sequenced was sorted CD4+, CD8+, or CD8+CD57+ T cells (not recorded which) from PBMCs. Source of these receptors: a human donor with aplastic anemia.

The chain is built from TRBV15 and TRBJ2-1; 12 nucleotides agree with TRBD1. Germline V gene sequence: CDR1 LNHNV, CDR2 YYDKDF (reference sequence). The CDR3 loop spans 17 amino acids. With V trimmed by 0 bases and J by 6 bases, 6 bases remained unmatched. The CDR3 DNA sequence: TGTGCCACCAGCAGAGATCAGGGACAGGGGGCAATCAATGAGCAGTTCTTC. Encoded protein: CATSRDQGQGAINEQFF.

J is TRBJ2-4 and V is TRBV5-1; possibly TRBD1 for D (6 bases). The V gene's germline CDR1 is SGHRS and CDR2 YFSETQ. Deletions cut 3 bases from V and 8 bases from J, with 15 bases between. This CDR3 region has 14 residues. Here the CDR3 reads CASSSSDRKDIQYF. In DNA form, the CDR3 reads TGCGCCAGCAGCTCCTCGGACAGAAAAGACATTCAGTACTTC.

To note about this clonotype: This sequence may be a read error, since a much larger clone differs from it by one base. V is TRBV19 and J is TRBJ1-1; TRBD1 agrees at 7 bases. The V and J ends lost 5 bases and 2 bases, in that order; junction bases with no gene match: 14. Germline V gene sequence: CDR1 LNHDA, CDR2 SQIVND (reference sequence). CDR3 length: 17 amino acids. CDR3 residues: CASSLGSYRGGNTEAFF. CDR3 bases: TGTGCCAGTAGTCTAGGCTCATACAGGGGTGGAAACACTGAAGCTTTCTTT.

The V and J genes are TRBV9 and TRBJ2-1; 8 bases line up with TRBD2. The V segment lost 0 bases and the J segment 3 bases; nucleotides outside the gene matches: 5. CDR3 length: 16 amino acids. Germline V gene lookup returns CDR1 SGDLS and CDR2 YYNGEE. CDR3 sequence: CASSVGAGEGYNEQFF. The DNA of the CDR3 is TGTGCCAGCAGCGTAGGAGCGGGAGAGGGCTACAATGAGCAGTTCTTC.

The chain combines TRBV11-2 with TRBJ1-2; tentatively, D is TRBD1 (5 bases). Germline-derived CDR1 and CDR2 are SGHAT and FQNNGV. Trimming stripped 7 bases from V and 8 bases from J, with 20 bases between. CDR3 length: 14 amino acids. The CDR3: CASTFSGQVLGYTF. CDR3 sequence (DNA): TGTGCCAGCACCTTTTCGGGGCAGGTGTTAGGCTACACCTTC.

This chain connects TRBV20-1 to TRBJ2-7; D uncertain. There are 14 residues in the CDR3. V dropped 1 base and J dropped 5 bases, with 15 bases sitting between them. Germline CDR1 DFQATT, CDR2 SNEGSKA (reference sequence). The CDR3 coding sequence is TGCAGTGCTAGAGTCCCCCCCAAGAGTGACGAGCAGTACTTC. Translating it yields CSARVPPKSDEQYF.

Regarding this clonotype: This sequence may be a read error, since a much larger clone differs from it by one base. CDR3 sequence reads: CASSGVGQPYGYTF. DNA for the CDR3: TGTGCCAGCAGTGGAGTGGGACAACCATATGGCTACACCTTC. This sequence joins TRBV2 and TRBJ1-2, with D perhaps matching TRBD1 (6 bases). CDR3 length: 14 residues. Trimming took off 4 bases at V and 5 bases at J, with 14 bases between the two ends. The germline V gene encodes CDR1 SNHLY and CDR2 FYNNEI.

This clonotype occurred once. The J gene is TRBJ2-5, the V gene TRBV2; D unresolved. The CDR3 consists of 13 residues. Between the trimmed V and J ends, which lost 1 base and 2 bases, there was a span of 5 bases. CDR1 and CDR2 from the germline V gene are SNHLY and FYNNEI. The CDR3 DNA follows: TGTGCCAGCAGTGAAGACCTACAAGAGACCCAGTACTTC. Protein product: CASSEDLQETQYF.

This clonotype was observed at least ten times. DNA for the CDR3: TGTGCCAGCAGAGACGGGACACTTGCCACCGGGGAGCTGTTTTTT. Protein sequence: CASRDGTLATGELFF. The chain links TRBV2 to TRBJ2-2; a weak D match, TRBD1 (6 bases). V dropped 6 bases and J dropped 4 bases, with 15 bases sitting between them. From germline, CDR1 is SNHLY and CDR2 FYNNEI. This CDR3 region has 15 residues.

The chain recombines TRBV10-2 with TRBJ2-3; 8 bases map to TRBD1. There are 13 residues in the CDR3. Trimming removed 7 bases from V and 10 bases from J; junction bases left unmatched: 10. Germline V gives CDR1 WSHSY, CDR2 SAAADI. In nucleotides, the CDR3 is TGCGCCAGCACCCCGGACAGGGTATTCTCGCAGTATTTT. Residues: CASTPDRVFSQYF.

This chain links TRBV7-6 with TRBJ1-6; TRBD1 aligns across 10 bases. The CDR3 loop spans 18 amino acids. J was trimmed by 7 bases and V by 5 bases; bases with no gene match: 14. Germline assignment: CDR1 SGHVS and CDR2 FNYEAQ. The CDR3 sequence: CASSLGVGTGAGNSPLHF. In DNA, the CDR3 is TGTGCCAGCAGCCTGGGGGTCGGGACAGGGGCAGGGAATTCACCCCTCCACTTT.

The J gene is TRBJ2-7, the V gene TRBV6-1, with D perhaps matching TRBD2 (5 bases). The CDR3 extends over 16 amino acids. V lost 3 bases to trimming and J lost 0 bases, with 15 bases between them. Germline loops: CDR1 MNHNS, CDR2 SASEGT. The CDR3 coding sequence is TGTGCCAGCAGTGAGAGGGCAGGCCTAAGCTCCTACGAGCAGTACTTC. Its translation: CASSERAGLSSYEQYF.

The V gene is TRBV20-1, the J gene TRBJ2-3; 10 bases are a match to TRBD2. The CDR3 is 13 residues long. V gave up 6 bases and J gave up 5 bases; unmatched junction bases: 5. Germline V lookup: CDR1 DFQATT, CDR2 SNEGSKA (reference sequence). CDR3 coding DNA: TGCAGTGCAAAGCGGGGGGGGGGAGATACGCAGTATTTT. Translated, it gives CSAKRGGGDTQYF.

Many counts were recorded for this clonotype. The rearrangement links TRBV6-1 to TRBJ2-7; weak D call: TRBD1 (5 bases). The CDR3 loop spans 13 amino acids. The germline gives CDR1 MNHNS, CDR2 SASEGT. V was trimmed by 7 bases and J by 5 bases, leaving 15 bases between them. Here the CDR3 DNA reads TGTGCCAGCATTTTAAGGGGTGGTGACGAGCAGTACTTC. Amino acid sequence: CASILRGGDEQYF.

CDR3 nucleotide sequence: TGTGCCATCAGTGGTGGGGCGGGTAGCTCCTACGAGCAGTACTTC. It translates to CAISGGAGSSYEQYF. This chain joins TRBV10-3 and TRBJ2-7; TRBD1 or TRBD2 may be the D gene (5 bases each). The CDR3 contains 15 residues. Trimming left V 4 bases short and J 0 bases short, with 13 bases between. The V gene's germline CDR1 is ENHRY and CDR2 SYGVKD.

The chain carries TRBV7-8 and TRBJ2-3; D might be TRBD1 (6 bases). Trimming took off 1 base at V and 3 bases at J, with 14 bases between the two ends. The germline CDR1 and CDR2 sequences are SGHVS and FQNEAQ. The CDR3 extends over 16 amino acids. The CDR3 sequence: CASSLGPRGGTDTQYF. Here the CDR3 DNA reads TGTGCCAGCAGCTTAGGGCCCAGGGGCGGAACAGATACGCAGTATTTT.

This clonotype was counted between two and nine times. This chain links TRBV19 with TRBJ2-2; D is undetermined. Germline CDR1 reads LNHDA; CDR2 reads SQIVND (reference sequence). The length of the CDR3 is 15 residues. Between the trimmed V and J ends, which lost 4 bases and 5 bases, there was a span of 14 bases. The CDR3 nucleotides read TGTGCCAGTAGTAGTTTTGAGATAGTGACCGGGGAGCTGTTTTTT. Protein: CASSSFEIVTGELFF.

The rearrangement links TRBV3-1 to TRBJ1-1; the D is unclear. The CDR3 is made up of 13 amino acids. V was trimmed by 0 bases and J by 8 bases, leaving 10 bases between them. Per germline, CDR1 LGHDT and CDR2 YNNKEL (reference sequence). The CDR3 is CASSQEALSEAFF. DNA for the CDR3: TGTGCCAGCAGCCAAGAAGCTCTCTCGGAAGCTTTCTTT.

This clonotype was found many times. The chain links TRBV12-3 or TRBV12-4 to TRBJ1-5; D uncertain. Trimming cost V 5 bases and J 2 bases, with 10 bases left between them. This CDR3 is 14 amino acids long. The CDR3 is CASSRGSGNQPQHF. The CDR3 bases are TGTGCCAGCAGTCGGGGAAGTGGCAATCAGCCCCAGCATTTT.

This clonotype was counted between two and nine times. The CDR3 loop is CATSPHPATNTGELFF. CDR3 DNA sequence: TGTGCCACCAGCCCCCATCCCGCCACGAACACCGGGGAGCTGTTTTTT. V usage is TRBV15 and J usage is TRBJ2-2; no definite D call. Trimming shortened V by 5 bases and J by 0 bases, and 13 bases separated the two germline ends. The CDR3 contains 16 residues. Germline V lookup: CDR1 LNHNV, CDR2 YYDKDF (reference sequence).

This clonotype was seen a few times. The chain uses TRBV20-1 and TRBJ2-7; D unclear. The CDR3 contains 13 residues. Per the germline V gene, CDR1 is DFQATT and CDR2 is SNEGSKA (reference sequence). Trimming took off 7 bases at V and 2 bases at J, with 15 bases between the two ends. DNA for the CDR3: TGCAGTGTCGGCCCCCAGGCCGCCTACGAGCAGTACTTC. Encoded protein: CSVGPQAAYEQYF.

J is TRBJ1-1 and V is TRBV19; D gene unclear. Germline CDR1 LNHDA, CDR2 SQIVND (reference sequence). The CDR3 is 13 residues long. Trimming stripped 3 bases from V and 4 bases from J, with 9 bases between. The CDR3 spells CASSIGRGTEAFF. For the CDR3, the DNA is TGTGCCAGTAGTATTGGCCGGGGCACTGAAGCTTTCTTT.

This clonotype appeared many times. The gene calls are TRBV2 and TRBJ2-2; D is uncertain. The CDR3 is made up of 13 amino acids. CDR1 and CDR2 from the germline V gene are SNHLY and FYNNEI. Trimming took off 7 bases at V and 1 base at J, with 7 bases between the two ends. The CDR3 sequence: CASNQENTGELFF. The CDR3 DNA is TGTGCCAGCAATCAAGAGAACACCGGGGAGCTGTTTTTT.

On this clonotype itself: Given the absence of the conserved phenylalanine or tryptophan at the CDR3 end, a read error is likely. The chain carries TRBV19 and TRBJ2-3, with unresolved D. The CDR3 runs to 13 residues. CDR1 is LNHDA and CDR2 is SQIVND in the germline V gene (reference sequence). Deletions cut 8 bases from V and 0 bases from J, with 9 bases between. As DNA, the CDR3 is TGTGCCAGTCGAAGTGATAGCACAGATACGCAGTATGTT. Residues: CASRSDSTDTQYV.

V and J are TRBV20-1 and TRBJ2-3; a weak D match, TRBD1 (5 bases). Germline CDR1 DFQATT, CDR2 SNEGSKA (reference sequence). V was pared by 6 bases and J by 7 bases, with 20 bases between. The CDR3 has 14 residues. DNA for the CDR3: TGCAGTGCCAGTGCCCCAGGGCAGAAAAATACGCAGTATTTT. This encodes CSASAPGQKNTQYF.